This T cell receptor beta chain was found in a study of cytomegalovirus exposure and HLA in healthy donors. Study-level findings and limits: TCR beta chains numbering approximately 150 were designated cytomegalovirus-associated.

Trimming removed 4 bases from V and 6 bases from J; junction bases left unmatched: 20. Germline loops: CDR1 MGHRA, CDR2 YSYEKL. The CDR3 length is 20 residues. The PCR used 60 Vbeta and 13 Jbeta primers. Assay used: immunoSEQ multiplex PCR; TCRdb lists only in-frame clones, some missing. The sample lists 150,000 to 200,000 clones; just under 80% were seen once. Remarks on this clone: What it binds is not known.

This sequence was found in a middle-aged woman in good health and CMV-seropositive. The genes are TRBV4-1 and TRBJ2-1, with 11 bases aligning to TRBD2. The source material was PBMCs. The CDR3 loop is CASSLPHPSTGTSGSNEQFF. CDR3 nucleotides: TGCGCCAGCAGCCTTCCTCATCCCAGTACCGGGACTAGCGGATCCAATGAGCAGTTCTTC.